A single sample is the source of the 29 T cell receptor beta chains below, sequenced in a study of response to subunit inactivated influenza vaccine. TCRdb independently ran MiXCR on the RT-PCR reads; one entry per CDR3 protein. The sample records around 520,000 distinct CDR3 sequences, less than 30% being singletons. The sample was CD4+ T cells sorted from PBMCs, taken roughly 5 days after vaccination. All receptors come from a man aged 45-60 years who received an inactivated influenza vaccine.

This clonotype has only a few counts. CDR3 bases: TGTGCCAGCAGTCCTCGGACAGCGACGTACGCCAAAAACATTCAGTACTTC. It encodes CASSPRTATYAKNIQYF. This chain joins TRBV28 and TRBJ2-4, with D perhaps matching TRBD1 (6 bases). Germline V gene lookup returns CDR1 MDHEN and CDR2 SYDVKM. The CDR3 extends over 17 amino acids. With 5 bases removed from V and 1 base from J, the gap between germline ends came to 18 bases.

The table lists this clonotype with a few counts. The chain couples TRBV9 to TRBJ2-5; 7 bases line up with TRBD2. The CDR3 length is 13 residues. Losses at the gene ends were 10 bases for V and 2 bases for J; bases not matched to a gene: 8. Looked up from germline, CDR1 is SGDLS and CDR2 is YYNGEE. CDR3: CASPRGVQETQYF. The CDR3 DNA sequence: TGTGCCTCCCCTCGGGGGGTACAAGAGACCCAGTACTTC. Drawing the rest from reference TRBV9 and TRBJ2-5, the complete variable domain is DSGVTQTPKHLITATGQRVTLRCSPRSGDLSVYWYQQSLDQGLQFLIQYYNGEERAKGNILERFSAQQFPDLHSELNLSSLELGDSALYFCASPRGVQETQYFGPGTRLLVL.

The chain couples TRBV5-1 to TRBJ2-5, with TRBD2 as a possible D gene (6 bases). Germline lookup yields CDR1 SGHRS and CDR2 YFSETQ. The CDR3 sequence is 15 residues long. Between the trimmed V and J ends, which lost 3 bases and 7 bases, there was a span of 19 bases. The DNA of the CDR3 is TGCGCCAGCAGCTCGACCGGGAACTCCGGGGGGACCCAGTACTTC. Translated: CASSSTGNSGGTQYF. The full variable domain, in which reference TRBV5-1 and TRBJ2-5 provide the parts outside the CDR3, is KAGVTQTPRYLIKTRGQQVTLSCSPISGHRSVSWYQQTPGQGLQFLFEYFSETQRNKGNFPGRFSGRQFSNSRSEMNVSTLELGDSALYLCASSSTGNSGGTQYFGPGTRLLVL.

The DNA for the CDR3 is TGTGCCAGCAGTCAGAACAGAGTCGCAACTAATGAAAAACTGTTTTTT. This codes for CASSQNRVATNEKLFF. The chain joins TRBV6-1 to TRBJ1-4; D remains unclear. Per germline, CDR1 MNHNS and CDR2 SASEGT. V lost 5 bases and J 0 bases, leaving 13 bases between the germline ends. The CDR3 consists of 16 residues.

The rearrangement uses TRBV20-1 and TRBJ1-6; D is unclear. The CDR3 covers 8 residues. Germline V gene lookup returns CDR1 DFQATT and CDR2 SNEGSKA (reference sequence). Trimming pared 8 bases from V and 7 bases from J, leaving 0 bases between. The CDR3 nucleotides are TGCAGTAATTCACCCCTCCACTTT. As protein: CSNSPLHF.

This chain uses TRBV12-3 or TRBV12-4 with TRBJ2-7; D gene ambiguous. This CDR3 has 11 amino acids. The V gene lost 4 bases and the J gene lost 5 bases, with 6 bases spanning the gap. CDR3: CASSSVHEQYF. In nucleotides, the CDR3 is TGTGCCAGCAGTTCTGTGCACGAGCAGTACTTC.

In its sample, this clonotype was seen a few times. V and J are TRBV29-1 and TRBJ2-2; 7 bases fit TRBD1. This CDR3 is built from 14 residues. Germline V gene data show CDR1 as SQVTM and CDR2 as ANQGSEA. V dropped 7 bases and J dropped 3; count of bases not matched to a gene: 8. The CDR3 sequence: CSATRDSYTGELFF. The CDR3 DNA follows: TGCAGCGCCACCCGGGACAGTTACACCGGGGAGCTGTTTTTT.

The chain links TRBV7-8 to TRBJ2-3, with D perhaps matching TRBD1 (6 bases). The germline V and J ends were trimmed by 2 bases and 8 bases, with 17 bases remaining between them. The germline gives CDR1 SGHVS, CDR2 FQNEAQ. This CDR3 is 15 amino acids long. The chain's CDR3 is CASSLTPGAVGTQYF. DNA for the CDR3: TGTGCCAGCAGCTTAACTCCAGGGGCTGTTGGTACGCAGTATTTT.

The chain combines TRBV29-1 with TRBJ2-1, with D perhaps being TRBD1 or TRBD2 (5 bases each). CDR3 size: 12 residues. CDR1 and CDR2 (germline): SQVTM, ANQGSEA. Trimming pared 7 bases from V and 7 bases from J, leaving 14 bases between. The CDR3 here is CSALGRFNEQFF. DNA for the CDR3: TGCAGCGCCCTGGGACGTTTTAATGAGCAGTTCTTC.

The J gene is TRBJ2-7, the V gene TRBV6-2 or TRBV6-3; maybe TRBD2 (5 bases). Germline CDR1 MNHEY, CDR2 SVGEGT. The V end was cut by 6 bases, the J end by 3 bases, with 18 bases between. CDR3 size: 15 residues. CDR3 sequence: CASRSILGYNYEQYF. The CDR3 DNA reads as TGTGCCAGCAGGTCGATACTAGGATACAACTACGAGCAGTACTTC.

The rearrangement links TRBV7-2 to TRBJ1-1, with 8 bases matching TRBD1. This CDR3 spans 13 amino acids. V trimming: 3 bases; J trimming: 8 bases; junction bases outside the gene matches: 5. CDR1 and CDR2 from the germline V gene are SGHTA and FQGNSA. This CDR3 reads CASSFQGAGEAFF. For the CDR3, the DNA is TGTGCCAGCAGCTTTCAGGGGGCGGGCGAAGCTTTCTTT. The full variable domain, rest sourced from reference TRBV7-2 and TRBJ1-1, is GAGVSQSPSNKVTEKGKDVELRCDPISGHTALYWYRQSLGQGLEFLIYFQGNSAPDKSGLPSDRFSAERTGGSVSTLTIQRTQQEDSAVYLCASSFQGAGEAFFGQGTRLTVV.

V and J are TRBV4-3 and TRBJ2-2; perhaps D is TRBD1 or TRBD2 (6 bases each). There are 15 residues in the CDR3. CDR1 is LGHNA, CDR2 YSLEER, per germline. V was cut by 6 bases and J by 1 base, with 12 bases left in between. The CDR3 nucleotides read TGCGCCAGCAGAGGGGGGACTGAGAACACCGGGGAGCTGTTTTTT. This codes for CASRGGTENTGELFF.

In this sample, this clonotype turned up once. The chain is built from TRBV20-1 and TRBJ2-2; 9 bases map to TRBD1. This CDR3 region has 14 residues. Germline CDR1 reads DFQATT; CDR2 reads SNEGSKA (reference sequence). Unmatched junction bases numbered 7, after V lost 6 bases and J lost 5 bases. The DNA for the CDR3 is TGCAGTGCCCGACAGGGGGGGAGTACCGGGGAGCTGTTTTTT. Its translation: CSARQGGSTGELFF.

CDR3 nucleotide sequence: TGCAGTGCTAGTAACCCGGGACTAAAAGCGACGCAGTATTTT. Protein product: CSASNPGLKATQYF. This chain joins TRBV20-1 and TRBJ2-3; 7 positions match TRBD2. J lost 9 bases, V lost 3 bases, and 12 bases had no gene match. In germline, CDR1 is DFQATT, CDR2 SNEGSKA (reference sequence). The CDR3 has 14 amino acids.

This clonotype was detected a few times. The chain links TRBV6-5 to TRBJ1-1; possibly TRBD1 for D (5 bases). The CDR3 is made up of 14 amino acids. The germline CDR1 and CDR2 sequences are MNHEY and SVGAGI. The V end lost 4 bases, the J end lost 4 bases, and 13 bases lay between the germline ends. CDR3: CASSFHNRFTEAFF. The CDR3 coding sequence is TGTGCCAGCAGTTTCCATAACAGGTTCACTGAAGCTTTCTTT.

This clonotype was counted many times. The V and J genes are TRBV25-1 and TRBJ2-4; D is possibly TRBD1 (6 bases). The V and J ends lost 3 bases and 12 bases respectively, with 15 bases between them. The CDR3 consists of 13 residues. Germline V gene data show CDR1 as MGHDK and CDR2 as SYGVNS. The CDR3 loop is CASSEGARYRQYF. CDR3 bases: TGTGCCAGCAGTGAGGGGGCCCGGTATCGTCAGTACTTC.

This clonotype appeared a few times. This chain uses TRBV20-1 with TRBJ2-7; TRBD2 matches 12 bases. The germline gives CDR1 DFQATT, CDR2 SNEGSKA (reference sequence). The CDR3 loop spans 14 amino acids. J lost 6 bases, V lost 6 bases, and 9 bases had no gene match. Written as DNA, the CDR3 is TGCAGTGCCAAGACTAGCGGGAGATTTAGCGAGCAGTACTTC. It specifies CSAKTSGRFSEQYF.

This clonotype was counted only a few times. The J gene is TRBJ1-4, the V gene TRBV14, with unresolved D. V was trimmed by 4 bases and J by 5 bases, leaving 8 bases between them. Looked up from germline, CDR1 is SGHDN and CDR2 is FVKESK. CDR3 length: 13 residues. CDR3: CASSRTINEKLFF. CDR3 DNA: TGTGCCAGCAGCCGCACAATCAATGAAAAACTGTTTTTT.

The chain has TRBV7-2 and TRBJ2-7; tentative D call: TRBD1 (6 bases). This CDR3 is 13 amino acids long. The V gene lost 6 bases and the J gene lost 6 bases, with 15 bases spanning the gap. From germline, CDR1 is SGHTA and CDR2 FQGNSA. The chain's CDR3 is CASSFDRRAEQYF. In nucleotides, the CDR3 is TGTGCCAGCAGTTTTGACAGGAGAGCCGAGCAGTACTTC.

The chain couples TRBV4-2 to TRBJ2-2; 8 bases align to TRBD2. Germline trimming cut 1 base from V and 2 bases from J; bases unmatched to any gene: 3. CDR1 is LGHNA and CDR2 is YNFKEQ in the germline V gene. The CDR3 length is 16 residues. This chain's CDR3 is CASSQVSGVNTGELFF. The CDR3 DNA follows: TGTGCCAGCAGCCAAGTTAGCGGGGTAAACACCGGGGAGCTGTTTTTT.

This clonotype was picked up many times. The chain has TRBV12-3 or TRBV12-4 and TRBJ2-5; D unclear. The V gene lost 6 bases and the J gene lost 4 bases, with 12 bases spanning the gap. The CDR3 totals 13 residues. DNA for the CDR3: TGTGCCAGCAGCATTACGTTCACAGAGACCCAGTACTTC. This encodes CASSITFTETQYF.

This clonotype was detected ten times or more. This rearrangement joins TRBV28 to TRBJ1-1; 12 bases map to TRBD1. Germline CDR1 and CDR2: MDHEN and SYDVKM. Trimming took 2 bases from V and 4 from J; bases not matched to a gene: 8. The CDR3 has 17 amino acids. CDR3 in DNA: TGTGCCAGCAGTTTAGGGACAGGGGGCATGTGGGGCACTGAAGCTTTCTTT. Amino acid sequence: CASSLGTGGMWGTEAFF.

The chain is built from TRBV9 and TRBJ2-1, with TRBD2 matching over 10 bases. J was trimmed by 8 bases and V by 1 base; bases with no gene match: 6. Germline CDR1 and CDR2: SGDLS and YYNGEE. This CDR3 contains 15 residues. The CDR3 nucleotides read TGTGCCAGCAGCGTACAAGCGGGGGGGCCACATGAGCAGTTCTTC. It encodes CASSVQAGGPHEQFF.

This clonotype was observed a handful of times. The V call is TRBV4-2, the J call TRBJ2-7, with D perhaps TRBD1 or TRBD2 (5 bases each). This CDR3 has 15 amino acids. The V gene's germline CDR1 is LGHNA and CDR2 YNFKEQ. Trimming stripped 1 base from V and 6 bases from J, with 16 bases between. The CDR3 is CASSQASSRGGEQYF. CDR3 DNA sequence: TGTGCCAGCAGCCAAGCGTCATCGAGGGGCGGCGAGCAGTACTTC.

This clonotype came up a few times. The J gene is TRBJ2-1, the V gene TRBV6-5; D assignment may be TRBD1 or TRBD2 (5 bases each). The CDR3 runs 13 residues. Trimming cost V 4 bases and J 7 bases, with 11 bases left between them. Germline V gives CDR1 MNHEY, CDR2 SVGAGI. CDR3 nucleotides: TGTGCCAGCAGTTTTCGGGGCGAGAATGAGCAGTTCTTC. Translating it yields CASSFRGENEQFF.

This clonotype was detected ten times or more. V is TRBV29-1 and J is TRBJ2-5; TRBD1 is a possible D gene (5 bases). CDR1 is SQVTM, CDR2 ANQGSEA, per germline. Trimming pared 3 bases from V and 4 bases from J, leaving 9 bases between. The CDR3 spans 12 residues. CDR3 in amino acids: CSVEQGRETQYF. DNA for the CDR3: TGCAGCGTTGAGCAGGGTCGAGAGACCCAGTACTTC.

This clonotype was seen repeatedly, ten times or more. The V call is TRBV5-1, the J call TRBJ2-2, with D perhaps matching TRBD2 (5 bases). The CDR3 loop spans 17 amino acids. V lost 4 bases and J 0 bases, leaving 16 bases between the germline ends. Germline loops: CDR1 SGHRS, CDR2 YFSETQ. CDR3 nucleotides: TGCGCCAGCAGCCCCGGGGTGGCAGGAGCGAACACCGGGGAGCTGTTTTTT. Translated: CASSPGVAGANTGELFF. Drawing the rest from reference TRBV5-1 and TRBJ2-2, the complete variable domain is KAGVTQTPRYLIKTRGQQVTLSCSPISGHRSVSWYQQTPGQGLQFLFEYFSETQRNKGNFPGRFSGRQFSNSRSEMNVSTLELGDSALYLCASSPGVAGANTGELFFGEGSRLTVL.

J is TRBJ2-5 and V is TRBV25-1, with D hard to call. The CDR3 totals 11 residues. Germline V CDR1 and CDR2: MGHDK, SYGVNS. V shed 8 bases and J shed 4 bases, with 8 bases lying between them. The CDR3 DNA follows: TGTGCCAGCCCCCCTGGAGAGACCCAGTACTTC. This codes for CASPPGETQYF.

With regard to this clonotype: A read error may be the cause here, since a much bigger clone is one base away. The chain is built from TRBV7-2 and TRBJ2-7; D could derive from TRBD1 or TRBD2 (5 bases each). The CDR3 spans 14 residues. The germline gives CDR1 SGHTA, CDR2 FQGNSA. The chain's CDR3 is CAGSLLGASYEQYF. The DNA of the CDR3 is TGTGCCGGCAGCCTACTCGGGGCGTCCTACGAGCAGTACTTC.